These T cell receptor beta chains were read from a single sample in a study of follicular helper T cells after annual influenza vaccination. The data were produced by immunoSEQ multiplex PCR, yet TCRdb's version contains in-frame clones alone and is incomplete. This repertoire shows about 13,000 clones, 80% to 90% found once; its top ten account for approximately 0.25%. The specimen was CXCR5- memory CD4+ T cells sorted from blood, collected on the day of influenza vaccination. These receptor sequences come from an adult who received the influenza vaccine. Each CDR3 is given without its conserved first and last residue. The order of the fields is J gene, V gene, CDR3 protein.

TRBJ2-5	TRBV5-1	ASSWSGDSETQY
TRBJ2-1	TRBV28	ASSSGGSNEQF
TRBJ2-1	TRBV5-4	ASSAGTGAVNEQF
TRBJ2-3	TRBV11-3	ASSLTRAGGDTQY
TRBJ1-1	TRBV2	ASSEVGGSEAF
TRBJ2-3	TRBV18	ASSQEGTDTQY
TRBJ1-2	TRBV7-8	ASSSGSTNYGYT
TRBJ2-7	TRBV21-1	ASSRLQGVSSYEQY
TRBJ1-2	TRBV5-5	ASSSGKFDYGYT
TRBJ2-2	TRBV7-2	ASSSSGGAAGELF
TRBJ1-1	TRBV19	ASSGQGYTEAF
TRBJ1-4	TRBV15	ATSRGQGNEKLF
TRBJ2-2	TRBV30	AWGKGGSTGELF
TRBJ2-7	TRBV4-1	ASSQIDFIGGGSYEQY
TRBJ2-1	TRBV19	ASTPGHTGGEQF
TRBJ2-3	TRBV28	ASSFQGSDTQY
TRBJ2-1	TRBV5-1	ASSQNFGTSGTNEQF
TRBJ2-7	TRBV18	ASSQIISSYEQY
TRBJ1-1	TRBV11-2	ASSLHTEAF
TRBJ2-1	TRBV7-2	ASSLGLAGGEQF
TRBJ2-5	TRBV7-3	ASSPPGGETQY
TRBJ1-1	TRBV7-2	ASSPPRNTEAF
TRBJ2-3	TRBV19	ASSIRAGGPDTQY
TRBJ2-7	TRBV11-2	ASSSRTGGTYEQY
TRBJ2-1	TRBV30	AWGEGRGLGQNEQF
TRBJ2-5	TRBV14	ASSLYTVGETQY
TRBJ2-7	TRBV6-6	ASRPNRDRDYEQY
TRBJ2-3	TRBV6-1	ASIRLASTDTQY
TRBJ1-1	TRBV5-1	ASSLLGQGGTEAF
TRBJ1-2	TRBV5-6	ASSPLRGQDYGYT
TRBJ2-1	TRBV29-1	SALGGGNARGEQF
TRBJ2-1	TRBV15	ATRPSAGGYNEQF
TRBJ1-1	TRBV19	ASSIGQGGTEAF
TRBJ1-4	TRBV27	ASSFSGDSEKLF
TRBJ2-7	TRBV11-2	ASSHPLGWGYEQY
TRBJ1-6	TRBV30	AWSSGANSPLH
TRBJ1-2	TRBV19	ASSGGGVNGYT
TRBJ1-4	TRBV7-9	ASIPTGGANEKLF
TRBJ1-1	TRBV7-2	ASSQRSGLNTEAF
TRBJ1-3	TRBV11-2	ASSPATGVNSGNTIY
TRBJ1-3	TRBV5-1	ASSLYGSGNTIY
TRBJ2-5	TRBV28	ASSLRTPSRAETQY
TRBJ2-3	TRBV5-4	ASSLIYGQVGTDTQY
TRBJ2-7	TRBV10-2	ASSESEVQY
TRBJ2-4	TRBV25-1	ASSEYLGGRNIQY
TRBJ2-3	TRBV7-7	ASSTGLAGHTQY
TRBJ1-1	TRBV4-1	ASSQVVRTGRTEAF